The rows below give T cell receptor beta chains drawn from one sample of a study of T cell repertoires in aging, cancer and after chemotherapy. TCRdb reprocessed the multiplex PCR reads via MiXCR and lists one record per CDR3 protein. The profile shows nearly 5,000 distinct CDR3 sequences, 30% to 35% of them singletons. Specimen: blood. The receptors originated from a human donor with a blood cancer. Each CDR3 is given with its conserved first and last residue. The order of the fields is D gene, clone size, V gene, J gene, CDR3 DNA, CDR3 protein. D genes are given only for firm matches. A row's size may be missing; if present it is once, few, many or a size class.

D: TRBD1
size: medium-sized
V: TRBV11-1
J: TRBJ2-3
DNA: TGTGCCAGCAGCTTATCCGGACAGGGAAGAGATACGCAGTATTTT
CDR3: CASSLSGQGRDTQYF

D: NA
size: NA
V: TRBV11-1
J: TRBJ1-1
DNA: TGTGCCAGCAGCTTAAGGATGAACACTGAAGCTTTCTTT
CDR3: CASSLRMNTEAFF

D: NA
size: few
V: TRBV6-1
J: TRBJ1-5
DNA: TGTGCCAGCAGTGAGGCAGTTTATAGCAATCAGCCCCAGCATTTT
CDR3: CASSEAVYSNQPQHF

D: TRBD2
size: NA
V: TRBV12-3/TRBV12-4
J: TRBJ2-3
DNA: TGTGCCAGCAGCACCAAAGCGGGGGGACTCGATACGCAGTATTTT
CDR3: CASSTKAGGLDTQYF

D: NA
size: NA
V: TRBV6-2/TRBV6-3
J: TRBJ1-2
DNA: TGTGCCACCACATCGGCTCTAAACTATGGCTACACCTTC
CDR3: CATTSALNYGYTF

D: NA
size: medium-sized
V: TRBV6-5
J: TRBJ1-5
DNA: TGTGCCAGCAGACCCCAGGGGCGCGGACAGCCCCAGCATTTT
CDR3: CASRPQGRGQPQHF

D: TRBD2
size: once
V: TRBV12-3/TRBV12-4
J: TRBJ2-3
DNA: TGTGCCAGCAGTTTTGGGGGGGGGAGGGATACGCAGTATTTT
CDR3: CASSFGGGRDTQYF

D: NA
size: NA
V: TRBV12-3/TRBV12-4
J: TRBJ2-5
DNA: TGTGCCAGCAGCTGGACATTTCAAGAGACCCAGTACTTC
CDR3: CASSWTFQETQYF

D: NA
size: few
V: TRBV6-5
J: TRBJ2-7
DNA: TGTGCCAGCAGGTATGGCAGGGAATCCTACGAGCAGTACTTC
CDR3: CASRYGRESYEQYF

D: NA
size: NA
V: TRBV28
J: TRBJ2-7
DNA: TGTGCCAGCAGTCCTGCAACAGGGTACCACGAGCAGTACTTC
CDR3: CASSPATGYHEQYF

D: NA
size: NA
V: TRBV20-1
J: TRBJ2-2
DNA: TGCAGTGTGGCCCCGCGGAACACCGGGGAGCTGTTTTTT
CDR3: CSVAPRNTGELFF

D: NA
size: NA
V: TRBV29-1
J: TRBJ1-5
DNA: TGCAGCGGATCGACAGGTCTAAATCAGCCCCAGCATTTT
CDR3: CSGSTGLNQPQHF

D: NA
size: few
V: TRBV30
J: TRBJ2-3
DNA: TGTGCCTGGAGCTTTCCGGGGCGGGCCACAGATACGCAGTATTTT
CDR3: CAWSFPGRATDTQYF

D: TRBD2
size: NA
V: TRBV27
J: TRBJ2-3
DNA: TGTGCCAGCAGTTGGGCGGGGGGGGTCACAGATACGCAGTATTTT
CDR3: CASSWAGGVTDTQYF

D: NA
size: medium-sized
V: TRBV6-5
J: TRBJ1-2
DNA: TGTGCCAGCAGTTACGGGGACACGTTCGGGGCTGGCTACACCTTC
CDR3: CASSYGDTFGAGYTF

D: TRBD2
size: NA
V: TRBV6-2/TRBV6-3
J: TRBJ2-3
DNA: TGTGCCAGCAGTTACTCGGGGACTACAGGCACAGATACGCAGTATTTT
CDR3: CASSYSGTTGTDTQYF

D: TRBD1
size: NA
V: TRBV6-5
J: TRBJ1-2
DNA: TGTGCCAGCAGTTACTGGGGACAGGGGAGGCTGGGCTACACCTTC
CDR3: CASSYWGQGRLGYTF

D: TRBD2
size: few
V: TRBV24-1
J: TRBJ2-1
DNA: TGTGCCACCAGTCCTAGCGGGGGATACAATGAGCAGTTCTTC
CDR3: CATSPSGGYNEQFF

D: TRBD1
size: few
V: TRBV12-3/TRBV12-4
J: TRBJ1-5
DNA: TGTGCCAGCAAAGGACAGGGACATCAGCCCCAGCATTTT
CDR3: CASKGQGHQPQHF

D: NA
size: NA
V: TRBV7-2
J: TRBJ2-7
DNA: TGTGCCAGCAGCTTAGGGAGACTAGGAGGGACCCGCTACGAGCAGTACTTC
CDR3: CASSLGRLGGTRYEQYF